A selection of T cell receptor beta chains follows, all from one sample in a study of siplizumab effects on memory and regulatory T cells. Data came from immunoSEQ multiplex PCR; TCRdb stores just in-frame clones and leaves some out. This sample has 75,000 to 95,000 clones, with more than 80% found just once. The source material was CD4+ T cells sorted from blood. The origin of the receptors is a human donor in good health. Each CDR3 is given with its conserved first and last residue. D genes are given only for firm matches. Expanded clones get a size class; other rows say once, few or many, or leave the size out.

clone size	D gene	V gene	J gene	CDR3 DNA	CDR3 protein
NA	NA	TRBV7-8	TRBJ1-1	TGTGCCAGCAGCGAAAGCTGGGACACTGAAGCTTTCTTT	CASSESWDTEAFF
NA	TRBD2	TRBV6-6	TRBJ2-2	TGTGCCAGCAGAATAGCGGGAGGTACCGGGGAGCTGTTTTTT	CASRIAGGTGELFF
NA	NA	TRBV29-1	TRBJ2-3	TGCAGCGTTGAGCCGGGGAAGGGCACAGATACGCAGTATTTT	CSVEPGKGTDTQYF
once	TRBD1	TRBV5-4	TRBJ2-7	TGTGCCAGCAGCCCTGGACAGGGTACTCTCTACGAGCAGTACTTC	CASSPGQGTLYEQYF
NA	NA	TRBV5-4	TRBJ2-5	TGTGCCAGCAGCTTTATGCAGGGGTCATGGGAGACCCAGTACTTC	CASSFMQGSWETQYF
NA	NA	TRBV7-9	TRBJ2-1	TGTGCCAGCAGATCCGGACAATACAATGAGCAGTTCTTC	CASRSGQYNEQFF
once	TRBD2	TRBV11-3	TRBJ2-5	TGTGCCAGCAGCCCTCCTGCGAAGGGGACTAGCGGGAGGGCCCCAGAGACCCAGTACTTC	CASSPPAKGTSGRAPETQYF
NA	NA	TRBV5-1	TRBJ1-1	TGCGCCAGCAGCTTGGGGAGGGTCACTGAAGCTTTCTTT	CASSLGRVTEAFF
NA	NA	TRBV27	TRBJ1-3	TGTGCCAGCAGTGACAGGTTCCTCTCTGGAAACACCATATATTTT	CASSDRFLSGNTIYF
NA	NA	TRBV29-1	TRBJ1-5	TGCAGCGTACTCCGGGCCCCCAATCAGCCCCAGCATTTT	CSVLRAPNQPQHF
NA	TRBD2	TRBV28	TRBJ2-7	TGTGCCAGCAGTTCCCCTAGCGGGACCTGGGAGCAGTACTTC	CASSSPSGTWEQYF
NA	TRBD1	TRBV5-1	TRBJ2-2	TGCGCCAGCAGCTTTGGAGGACAGGCGAACACCGGGGAGCTGTTTTTT	CASSFGGQANTGELFF
NA	TRBD2	TRBV7-9	TRBJ2-1	TGTGCCAGCAGCTCGATTGGGACTAGCTCCAATGAGCAGTTCTTC	CASSSIGTSSNEQFF
NA	NA	TRBV5-1	TRBJ2-7	TGCGCCAGCAGCGGAAACTCCTACGAGCAGTACTTC	CASSGNSYEQYF
NA	NA	TRBV27	TRBJ2-2	TGTGCCAGCAGTTTTTTGGCCGGGAAGCTGTTTTTT	CASSFLAGKLFF
NA	NA	TRBV6-1	TRBJ2-3	TGTGCCAGCCGGCTGGCGATCACAGATACGCAGTATTTT	CASRLAITDTQYF
many	NA	TRBV29-1	TRBJ1-1	TGCAGCGTTGAAGAAGGGGTGAACACTGAAGCTTTCTTT	CSVEEGVNTEAFF
NA	TRBD2	TRBV7-3	TRBJ2-1	TGTGCCAGCAGCTTACGGTGGGGCGGGAGCACGGGTGAGCAGTTCTTC	CASSLRWGGSTGEQFF
NA	TRBD1	TRBV7-9	TRBJ2-1	TGTGCCAGCAGCTTAGAAGGGACAGCCTCTGAGCAGTTCTTC	CASSLEGTASEQFF
NA	TRBD2	TRBV7-9	TRBJ2-7	TGTGCCAGCGGACCTAGCGGGAGCGACGAGCAGTACTTC	CASGPSGSDEQYF
NA	NA	TRBV18	TRBJ2-7	TGTGCCAGCTCACCCCCTATACTGGGCGAGCAGTACTTC	CASSPPILGEQYF
NA	NA	TRBV28	TRBJ1-2	TGTGCCAGCAGTCCCGCGGGCTCAGGCTCCTATGGCTACACCTTC	CASSPAGSGSYGYTF
NA	TRBD2	TRBV5-1	TRBJ2-1	TGCGCCAGCAGCATCCTAAGCGGGAGTGGAAATGAGCAGTTCTTC	CASSILSGSGNEQFF
NA	TRBD2	TRBV10-3	TRBJ2-7	TGTGCCATCAGTGAGTCGATAGCGGGAGTGGGCGAGCAGTACTTC	CAISESIAGVGEQYF
once	NA	TRBV6-5	TRBJ2-7	TGTGCCAGCAGTCTTCCCTCCTACGAGCAGTACTTC	CASSLPSYEQYF
NA	NA	TRBV30	TRBJ2-7	TGTGCCTGGAGTGTACCCCAGAGCTCCTACGAGCAGTACTTC	CAWSVPQSSYEQYF
NA	NA	TRBV6-5	TRBJ1-2	TGTGCCAGCAGTAGGCAACAGTATGGCTACACCTTC	CASSRQQYGYTF
NA	NA	TRBV11-3	TRBJ1-5	TGTGCCAGCAGCTTAAGTGGCAGCAATCAGCCCCAGCATTTT	CASSLSGSNQPQHF
NA	NA	TRBV29-1	TRBJ2-6	TGCAGCGTTTCTCATACAGGGCTAGGGGCCAACGTCCTGACTTTC	CSVSHTGLGANVLTF
NA	TRBD1	TRBV18	TRBJ2-2	TGTGCCAGCTCACTGGGACAGGGATCCACCGGGGAGCTGTTTTTT	CASSLGQGSTGELFF
NA	NA	TRBV5-5	TRBJ2-3	TGTGCCAGCAGCGGGGGATCTACTCTTACAGATACGCAGTATTTT	CASSGGSTLTDTQYF
NA	NA	TRBV9	TRBJ2-5	TGTGCCAGCAGCGTAGGGGTTCAAGAGACCCAGTACTTC	CASSVGVQETQYF
once	TRBD2	TRBV7-2	TRBJ2-2	TGTGCCAGCAGCTCTCAACTAGCGGGAGAAACAAACACCGGGGAGCTGTTTTTT	CASSSQLAGETNTGELFF
NA	TRBD2	TRBV27	TRBJ2-5	TGTGCCAGCAGTTTAGGACTAGCGGGCCTACAAGAGACCCAGTACTTC	CASSLGLAGLQETQYF
NA	TRBD1	TRBV7-2	TRBJ2-2	TGTGCCAGCAGCCGGGCAGGGGGCCACGGGGAGCTGTTTTTT	CASSRAGGHGELFF
NA	TRBD1	TRBV7-8	TRBJ1-1	TGTGCCAGCAGCTTAGTCGGACAGGGGGGAACTGAAGCTTTCTTT	CASSLVGQGGTEAFF
NA	TRBD2	TRBV28	TRBJ2-4	TGTGCCAGCAGTTTTAGCGGGGTAGCCAAAAACATTCAGTACTTC	CASSFSGVAKNIQYF
NA	NA	TRBV30	TRBJ2-7	TGTGCCTGGAGTGTAAAGGTTGGGCAAGTACCGAGCTCCTACGAGCAGTACTTC	CAWSVKVGQVPSSYEQYF
NA	NA	TRBV4-1	TRBJ1-1	TGCGCCAGCAGCCAAGTGAGGGGCACTGAAGCTTTCTTT	CASSQVRGTEAFF
NA	NA	TRBV19	TRBJ2-7	TGTGCCAGTAGTCGAGGGGCTGGTCGGACAATCCCCTACGAGCAGTACTTC	CASSRGAGRTIPYEQYF
NA	TRBD1	TRBV6-1	TRBJ1-1	TGTGCCAGCAGACTTACAGGGGGCTCCCCTGAAGCTTTCTTT	CASRLTGGSPEAFF
NA	TRBD1	TRBV10-3	TRBJ1-1	TGTGCCATCAAGGGACAGGGTGGCACTGAAGCTTTCTTT	CAIKGQGGTEAFF
NA	TRBD1	TRBV29-1	TRBJ1-1	TGCAGCGTGCTTCAGGGGGCGGCTGAAGCTTTCTTT	CSVLQGAAEAFF
NA	TRBD1	TRBV5-1	TRBJ1-2	TGCGCCAGCAGCCAGGGACAGGGGGAGGCCTATGGCTACACCTTC	CASSQGQGEAYGYTF
NA	NA	TRBV5-1	TRBJ1-1	TGCGCCAGCAGCCGCAGGGGAGAGGGCACTGAAGCTTTCTTT	CASSRRGEGTEAFF
once	TRBD2	TRBV6-5	TRBJ2-2	TGTGCCAGCGGCCGGGGGGTGAACACCGGGGAGCTGTTTTTT	CASGRGVNTGELFF
NA	NA	TRBV7-8	TRBJ2-1	TGTGCCAGCAGCCAAAAGCGGGTCGCGGATGAGCAGTTCTTC	CASSQKRVADEQFF
NA	NA	TRBV5-4	TRBJ2-7	TGTGCCAGCAGCCTAAGAGGGCAGAAGGAGCAGTACTTC	CASSLRGQKEQYF
NA	NA	TRBV19	TRBJ1-5	TGTGCTAGCGCTGGGGGGGGACGCAATCAGCCCCAGCATTTT	CASAGGGRNQPQHF
NA	NA	TRBV11-2	TRBJ2-1	TGTGCCAGCAGCCCAGACAGGAGCTCCTACAATGAGCAGTTCTTC	CASSPDRSSYNEQFF
NA	TRBD2	TRBV6-5	TRBJ2-7	TGTGCCAGCAGCTTGAGCGGGGGTACGTACGAGCAGTACTTC	CASSLSGGTYEQYF
NA	NA	TRBV28	TRBJ2-7	TGTGCCACGTATTCAGGCCATTCTTCCTACGAGCAGTACTTC	CATYSGHSSYEQYF
NA	NA	TRBV30	TRBJ1-5	TGTGCCTGGAGTGTTGGTCAGATCAATCAGCCCCAGCATTTT	CAWSVGQINQPQHF
NA	NA	TRBV5-4	TRBJ1-2	TGTGCCAGCAGCCCTCAGACTAACTATGGCTACACCTTC	CASSPQTNYGYTF
once	TRBD1	TRBV5-1	TRBJ1-2	TGCGCCAGCAGCGAGGGACAGGGCTCCTATGGCTACACCTTC	CASSEGQGSYGYTF
NA	NA	TRBV30	TRBJ2-1	TGTGCCTCTTCGCGGGGCGTCTACAATGAGCAGTTCTTC	CASSRGVYNEQFF
NA	TRBD2	TRBV27	TRBJ2-2	TGTGCCAGCAGTTTTAGAAGCGGGAGCGGGACCGGGGAGCTGTTTTTT	CASSFRSGSGTGELFF
once	TRBD2	TRBV7-9	TRBJ2-7	TGTGCCAGCAGCTTAACGGGAGGGCCCCACGAGCAGTACTTC	CASSLTGGPHEQYF
NA	NA	TRBV19	TRBJ2-7	TGTGCCAGTACCCCCATATGGGGGGCCGGGTACGAGCAGTACTTC	CASTPIWGAGYEQYF